The 13 T cell receptor beta chains below come from one sample, sequenced in a study of cytomegalovirus exposure and HLA in healthy donors. The primer mix had 60 Vbeta and 13 Jbeta primers. Assay used: immunoSEQ multiplex PCR; TCRdb lists only in-frame clones, some missing. The sample has some 150,000 clones, more than 80% seen once. The sequenced sample consisted of PBMCs. The receptors derive from a woman under 30 in good health and CMV-seropositive.

V gene TRBV7-9 combines with J gene TRBJ1-1; TRBD1 matches at 8 bases. Germline V lookup: CDR1 SEHNR, CDR2 FQNEAQ (reference sequence). The CDR3 covers 13 residues. With V trimmed by 6 bases and J by 6 bases, 6 bases remained unmatched. CDR3 amino acids: CASSRGQGPEAFF. The CDR3 DNA is TGTGCCAGCAGTCGTGGACAGGGACCTGAAGCTTTCTTT.

V and J are TRBV6-4 and TRBJ2-3; 10 bases align to TRBD2. The length of the CDR3 is 15 residues. V lost 0 bases, J lost 3 bases, and 0 bases stayed unmatched. CDR1 and CDR2 from the germline V gene are MRHNA and SNTAGT. CDR3 amino acids: CASSDSSGGTDTQYF. The CDR3 bases are TGTGCCAGCAGTGACTCTAGCGGGGGGACAGATACGCAGTATTTT.

This chain links TRBV28 with TRBJ2-7; 7 bases line up with TRBD1. The CDR3 totals 14 residues. V was pared by 3 bases and J by 5 bases, with 7 bases of the junction left unmatched. CDR1 is MDHEN, CDR2 SYDVKM, per germline. The CDR3 loop reads CASSLPRQGDEQYF. The CDR3 bases are TGTGCCAGCAGTTTGCCAAGACAGGGTGACGAGCAGTACTTC.

This rearrangement joins TRBV27 to TRBJ1-2, with D unclear. Germline V gene data show CDR1 as MNHEY and CDR2 as SMNVEV (reference sequence). Trimming stripped 2 bases from V and 3 bases from J, with 13 bases between. CDR3 length: 15 amino acids. CDR3 nucleotides: TGTGCCAGCAGTTTAACTCCTGGTTTTGACTATGGCTACACCTTC. Protein: CASSLTPGFDYGYTF.

The chain carries TRBV5-1 and TRBJ2-1; D uncertain. This CDR3 has 15 residues. Germline V CDR1 and CDR2: SGHRS, YFSETQ. Trimming pared 0 bases from V and 0 bases from J, leaving 7 bases between. The CDR3 loop reads CASSLDKSSYNEQFF. Written as DNA, the CDR3 is TGCGCCAGCAGCTTGGACAAAAGCTCCTACAATGAGCAGTTCTTC.

The genes are TRBV7-2 and TRBJ2-7, with 9 bases identical to TRBD1. The CDR3 covers 17 residues. Germline V gene data show CDR1 as SGHTA and CDR2 as FQGNSA. V was clipped by 2 bases and J by 0 bases; unmatched bases: 8. The CDR3 here is CASSLWGRTGASYEQYF. The CDR3 nucleotides read TGTGCCAGCAGCTTATGGGGGAGGACAGGGGCCTCCTACGAGCAGTACTTC.

This chain joins TRBV5-6 and TRBJ1-5, with D unclear. Trimming pared 2 bases from V and 8 bases from J, leaving 8 bases between. The CDR3 contains 12 residues. Germline assignment: CDR1 SGHDT and CDR2 YYEEEE. The CDR3 sequence is CASSFQMEPQHF. CDR3 nucleotide sequence: TGTGCCAGCAGCTTCCAGATGGAGCCCCAGCATTTT. The full variable domain, in which reference TRBV5-6 and TRBJ1-5 provide the parts outside the CDR3, is DAGVTQSPTHLIKTRGQQVTLRCSPKSGHDTVSWYQQALGQGPQFIFQYYEEEERQRGNFPDRFSGHQFPNYSSELNVNALLLGDSALYLCASSFQMEPQHFGDGTRLSIL.

CDR3 loop: CASSLDQGIYGYTF. The CDR3 region has the DNA TGTGCCAGCAGCTTAGATCAGGGGATCTATGGCTACACCTTC. The rearrangement links TRBV7-9 to TRBJ1-2; D is possibly TRBD1 (6 bases). Germline-derived CDR1 and CDR2 are SEHNR and FQNEAQ (reference sequence). The CDR3 length is 14 residues. V lost 1 base to trimming and J lost 4 bases, with 10 bases between them.

This clone was seen a handful of times. The CDR3 region has the DNA TGTGCCAGCACCCGAGGGCAGGATTACAATGAGCAGTTCTTC. Its protein is CASTRGQDYNEQFF. The chain links TRBV5-4 to TRBJ2-1; a weak D match, TRBD2 (5 bases). The germline V and J ends were trimmed by 6 bases and 4 bases, with 14 bases remaining between them. The germline V gene encodes CDR1 SGHNT and CDR2 YYREEE (reference sequence). The CDR3 runs to 14 residues.

A note on this clone: In the same sample, other DNA sequences code for this CDR3. The chain couples TRBV27 to TRBJ1-1; D uncertain. V dropped 2 bases and J dropped 0 bases, with 4 bases sitting between them. The CDR3 spans 13 residues. Germline CDR1 and CDR2: MNHEY and SMNVEV (reference sequence). DNA for the CDR3: TGTGCCAGCAGTTTAACTGTGAACACTGAAGCTTTCTTT. Protein: CASSLTVNTEAFF.

The rearrangement joins TRBV6-1 to TRBJ2-3; D possibly corresponds to TRBD2 (6 bases). Germline V gene data show CDR1 as MNHNS and CDR2 as SASEGT. V gave up 4 bases and J gave up 1 base, with 12 bases separating them. There are 15 residues in the CDR3. CDR3 DNA: TGTGCCAGCAGTGGAAGCACGGGGGGCACAGATACGCAGTATTTT. Its protein product is CASSGSTGGTDTQYF.

V is TRBV28 and J is TRBJ1-4; a possible D gene is TRBD1 (6 bases). V lost 3 bases, J lost 7 bases, and 15 bases lay in between. The CDR3 is 15 amino acids. The germline CDR1 and CDR2 sequences are MDHEN and SYDVKM. Here the CDR3 DNA reads TGTGCCAGCAGTTTGTCGCCCTACAGGGTTGAAAAACTGTTTTTT. It specifies CASSLSPYRVEKLFF.

CDR3 region: CASSWTSWFGETQYF. The CDR3 nucleotides are TGTGCCAGCAGCTGGACTAGCTGGTTCGGAGAGACCCAGTACTTC. The chain combines TRBV5-6 with TRBJ2-5; TRBD2 matches at 8 bases. This CDR3 has 15 amino acids. Germline V gives CDR1 SGHDT, CDR2 YYEEEE. The V and J ends lost 3 bases and 4 bases, in that order; junction bases with no gene match: 8.